This T cell receptor beta chain was sequenced for a study of blood T cell repertoires in COVID-19. Source study methods: Researchers report that nucleated cell counts were estimated from reference gene primer amplification. Repertoires were generated with immunoSEQ multiplex PCR, while TCRdb's copy carries only in-frame clones and drops some. Clone size and V and J calls were adopted from that table, with D and trimming inferred from the DNA. The repertoire has some 190,000 clones, 76% of them found once; the top ten carry around 7.9%. The origin of this receptor is a woman between 50 and 59 years old with active or convalescent COVID-19. The material sequenced was peripheral blood.

DNA of the CDR3: TGTGCCAGTAGTATCCGACTAGGCTACGACGAGCAGTACTTC. Translated, it gives CASSIRLGYDEQYF. This chain joins TRBV19 and TRBJ2-7, with D possibly TRBD2 on 6 matching bases. CDR3 length: 14 residues. V was shortened by 3 bases and J by 5 bases, with 14 bases between the two germline ends. CDR1 and CDR2 from the germline V gene are LNHDA and SQIVND (reference sequence).